The next 24 T cell receptor beta chains were all read from a single sample in a study of blood T cell repertoires in COVID-19. Assay used: immunoSEQ multiplex PCR; TCRdb lists only in-frame clones, some missing. The data show under 400,000 clones, around 87% seen once. Source material: peripheral blood. Receptor source: a woman aged 25 to 45 with COVID-19, enrolled during active disease.

The chain couples TRBV2 to TRBJ2-7, with TRBD1 matching 8 bases. There are 17 residues in the CDR3. Losses at the gene ends were 6 bases for V and 2 bases for J; bases not matched to a gene: 15. Germline assignment: CDR1 SNHLY and CDR2 FYNNEI. The CDR3 sequence is CASSAYAGGRFTYEQYF. In DNA, the CDR3 is TGTGCCAGCAGCGCTTACGCAGGGGGCCGGTTTACCTACGAGCAGTACTTC. Filled out from reference TRBV2 and TRBJ2-7, the complete variable domain reads EPEVTQTPSHQVTQMGQEVILRCVPISNHLYFYWYRQILGQKVEFLVSFYNNEISEKSEIFDDQFSVERPDGSNFTLKIRSTKLEDSAMYFCASSAYAGGRFTYEQYFGPGTRLTVT.

The V gene is TRBV2, the J gene TRBJ2-1; D uncertain. Trimming stripped 1 base from V and 7 bases from J, with 5 bases between. Germline CDR1 SNHLY, CDR2 FYNNEI. The CDR3 length is 12 residues. The CDR3 sequence is CASSEDGNEQFF. As DNA, the CDR3 is TGTGCCAGCAGTGAAGACGGTAATGAGCAGTTCTTC.

The chain couples TRBV15 to TRBJ2-7, with a weak D call TRBD1 (5 bases). Trimming took 0 bases from V and 6 from J, leaving 15 bases between them. Per germline, CDR1 LNHNV and CDR2 YYDKDF (reference sequence). The CDR3 spans 15 residues. The CDR3 spells CATSRDWKGVGEQYF. Here the CDR3 DNA reads TGTGCCACCAGCAGAGATTGGAAAGGGGTGGGCGAGCAGTACTTC.

This clone was counted a single time. The rearrangement joins TRBV19 to TRBJ2-1, with 10 nucleotides matching TRBD1. The V and J ends lost 4 bases and 4 bases, in that order; junction bases with no gene match: 4. Germline V gives CDR1 LNHDA, CDR2 SQIVND (reference sequence). The CDR3 sequence is 15 residues long. The CDR3 spells CASSTDRGRYNEQFF. The CDR3 DNA reads as TGTGCCAGTAGTACCGACAGGGGGCGTTACAATGAGCAGTTCTTC.

The chain has TRBV29-1 and TRBJ2-3, with 7 positions matching TRBD1. CDR1 and CDR2 from the germline V gene are SQVTM and ANQGSEA. The V gene end was trimmed by 6 bases and the J gene end by 0 bases; junction bases not matched to a gene: 3. The CDR3 length is 13 residues. DNA of the CDR3: TGCAGCGTCGACAGGGCGAGCACAGATACGCAGTATTTT. As protein: CSVDRASTDTQYF.

This clone was observed a handful of times. The J gene is TRBJ2-2, the V gene TRBV28, with 12 bases lining up with TRBD1. The V segment lost 6 bases and the J segment 7 bases; nucleotides outside the gene matches: 9. Germline CDR1 and CDR2: MDHEN and SYDVKM. The CDR3 runs 16 residues. The CDR3 nucleotides are TGTGCCAGCAGGTTCTCTGGGACAGGGGGCAGCGGGGAGCTGTTTTTT. Translating gives CASRFSGTGGSGELFF.

The chain is built from TRBV19 and TRBJ2-1; 8 bases line up with TRBD2. Germline lookup yields CDR1 LNHDA and CDR2 SQIVND (reference sequence). V was pared by 8 bases and J by 9 bases, with 6 bases of the junction left unmatched. CDR3 length: 12 amino acids. The CDR3 nucleotides read TGTGCCAGTGATGCGGGAGGACTTGAGCAGTTCTTC. Translated, it gives CASDAGGLEQFF. The variable domain in full, with the rest retrieved from reference TRBV19 and TRBJ2-1, is DGGITQSPKYLFRKEGQNVTLSCEQNLNHDAMYWYRQDPGQGLRLIYYSQIVNDFQKGDIAEGYSVSREKKESFPLTVTSAQKNPTAFYLCASDAGGLEQFFGPGTRLTVL.

This chain joins TRBV7-9 and TRBJ2-2; 12 bases fit TRBD2. The CDR3 has 18 residues. Germline V gene data show CDR1 as SEHNR and CDR2 as FQNEAQ (reference sequence). V dropped 6 bases and J dropped 6; count of bases not matched to a gene: 14. CDR3 loop: CASSPPWRLAGVPGELFF. CDR3 in DNA: TGTGCCAGCAGTCCCCCTTGGAGACTAGCGGGAGTCCCCGGGGAGCTGTTTTTT.

The chain carries TRBV3-1 (or the pseudogene TRBV3-2) and TRBJ1-1; TRBD1 is a possible D gene (5 bases). Trimming cost V 7 bases and J 11 bases, with 14 bases left between them. Germline V gene lookup returns CDR1 LGHDT and CDR2 YNNKEL (reference sequence). The CDR3 has 11 residues. In DNA form, the CDR3 reads TGTGCCAGCATATTCAGGGCACGGGCTTTCTTT. It is translated as CASIFRARAFF.

The V and J genes are TRBV5-6 and TRBJ2-3, with D perhaps TRBD1 (6 bases). The length of the CDR3 is 14 residues. The germline CDR1 and CDR2 sequences are SGHDT and YYEEEE. Trimming left V 4 bases short and J 0 bases short, with 9 bases between. CDR3 sequence (DNA): TGTGCCAGCAGCGACGGACAGAGCACAGATACGCAGTATTTT. Translating it yields CASSDGQSTDTQYF.

This chain uses TRBV10-2 with TRBJ1-5; unclear D gene. This CDR3 has 12 residues. V lost 7 bases and J 2 bases, leaving 6 bases between the germline ends. Germline V CDR1 and CDR2: WSHSY, SAAADI. CDR3 DNA: TGCGCCAGCACTACGGGCAATCAGCCCCAGCATTTT. It translates to CASTTGNQPQHF.

The V call is TRBV28, the J call TRBJ2-1, with 7 bases that match TRBD1. In germline, CDR1 is MDHEN, CDR2 SYDVKM. The CDR3 has 15 amino acids. The J segment lost 4 bases and the V segment lost 4 bases, leaving 7 bases of the junction unmatched. The CDR3 protein is CASSSQTGVYNEQFF. CDR3 DNA sequence: TGTGCCAGCAGTTCCCAAACAGGGGTGTACAATGAGCAGTTCTTC.

The chain recombines TRBV7-9 with TRBJ1-3; 7 bases fit TRBD1. This CDR3 is 18 amino acids long. Germline V CDR1 and CDR2: SEHNR, FQNEAQ (reference sequence). With 5 bases clipped from V and 0 bases from J, the junction kept 13 bases outside the gene matches. The CDR3 sequence is CASSPKVQGQSSGNTIYF. The CDR3 DNA sequence: TGTGCCAGCAGCCCCAAAGTACAGGGACAGAGCTCTGGAAACACCATATATTTT.

The rearrangement uses TRBV19 and TRBJ2-1, with TRBD2 matching over 9 bases. CDR1 is LNHDA and CDR2 is SQIVND in the germline V gene (reference sequence). The CDR3 length is 16 residues. The trim removed 1 base at V and 6 bases at J, leaving 7 bases unmatched. This chain's CDR3 is CASSIAAGGLGNEQFF. In DNA form, the CDR3 reads TGTGCCAGTAGTATAGCCGCGGGAGGGCTGGGCAATGAGCAGTTCTTC.

V and J are TRBV2 and TRBJ2-7; TRBD2 matches 12 bases. Trimming at V came to 4 bases and at J to 0 bases, leaving 13 bases not matched to a gene. This CDR3 region has 19 residues. Germline V gives CDR1 SNHLY, CDR2 FYNNEI. CDR3: CASSGHLGTSGLSSYEQYF. DNA for the CDR3: TGTGCCAGCAGTGGGCACCTAGGGACTAGCGGGCTCAGCTCCTACGAGCAGTACTTC.

This chain connects TRBV3-1 (or the pseudogene TRBV3-2) to TRBJ1-1; 9 nucleotides match TRBD1. The CDR3 is 17 residues long. With V trimmed by 1 base and J by 0 bases, 6 bases remained unmatched. Looked up from germline, CDR1 is LGHDT and CDR2 is YNNKEL (reference sequence). CDR3 protein: CASSQGKNRGLNTEAFF. The CDR3 DNA reads as TGTGCCAGCAGCCAAGGAAAAAACAGGGGGCTGAACACTGAAGCTTTCTTT.

The CDR3 loop is CASRAAPGQGMETQYF. Written as DNA, the CDR3 is TGTGCCAGCAGAGCCGCACCGGGACAGGGGATGGAGACCCAGTACTTC. The chain has TRBV28 and TRBJ2-5, with 10 bases lining up with TRBD1. Germline CDR1 MDHEN, CDR2 SYDVKM. The CDR3 is 16 residues long. V dropped 6 bases and J dropped 5; count of bases not matched to a gene: 12.

The gene calls are TRBV4-3 and TRBJ2-7; no definite D call. This CDR3 contains 16 residues. The V gene lost 3 bases and the J gene lost 1 base, with 16 bases spanning the gap. CDR1 and CDR2 from the germline V gene are LGHNA and YSLEER. In DNA, the CDR3 is TGCGCCAGCAGCCAGGCAAGAGGAGCGAATTCCTACGAGCAGTACTTC. It translates to CASSQARGANSYEQYF.

The V call is TRBV25-1, the J call TRBJ2-1; 9 bases agree with TRBD2. Losses at the gene ends were 5 bases for V and 6 bases for J; bases not matched to a gene: 8. The CDR3 has 15 residues. Germline CDR1 is MGHDK and CDR2 is SYGVNS. The CDR3 nucleotides read TGTGCCAGCAGTCAGAACCTAGCGGGACCCAATGAGCAGTTCTTC. It specifies CASSQNLAGPNEQFF.

The V gene is TRBV7-2, the J gene TRBJ2-2; the D gene is possibly TRBD1 (5 bases). Germline CDR1 reads SGHTA; CDR2 reads FQGNSA. Trimming pared 5 bases from V and 7 bases from J, leaving 17 bases between. The CDR3 contains 15 residues. CDR3 protein: CASSPGAVQLGELFF. In DNA, the CDR3 is TGTGCCAGCAGCCCTGGGGCAGTGCAACTCGGGGAGCTGTTTTTT.

The chain links TRBV11-2 to TRBJ2-2; a possible D gene is TRBD2 (6 bases). Deletions cut 0 bases from V and 6 bases from J, with 17 bases between. The germline gives CDR1 SGHAT, CDR2 FQNNGV. The CDR3 loop spans 17 amino acids. The CDR3 nucleotides are TGTGCCAGCAGCTTAGATATGGCGGGAATCTTTTCCGGGGAGCTGTTTTTT. Translation gives CASSLDMAGIFSGELFF.

This chain joins TRBV5-1 and TRBJ2-3; a weak D match, TRBD1 (5 bases). Between the trimmed V and J ends, which lost 5 bases and 4 bases, there was a span of 11 bases. The CDR3 consists of 13 residues. Germline V gene sequence: CDR1 SGHRS, CDR2 YFSETQ. Here the CDR3 reads CASRLGRADTQYF. In DNA form, the CDR3 reads TGCGCCAGCAGACTGGGGCGTGCAGATACGCAGTATTTT.

This clone came up once. The chain uses TRBV6-6 and TRBJ2-7; 10 nucleotides match TRBD2. Germline trimming cut 5 bases from V and 0 bases from J; bases unmatched to any gene: 7. Germline V gives CDR1 MNHNY, CDR2 SVGAGI (reference sequence). This CDR3 comprises 16 residues. The CDR3 DNA is TGTGCCAGCAGTCCTACAGCGGGAGGGCCCTCCTACGAGCAGTACTTC. Translation gives CASSPTAGGPSYEQYF.

The J gene is TRBJ2-3, the V gene TRBV5-1; tentative D call: TRBD1 (5 bases). CDR1 SGHRS and CDR2 YFSETQ come from the germline V gene. The V gene lost 0 bases and the J gene lost 4 bases, with 12 bases spanning the gap. This CDR3 has 15 residues. The CDR3: CASSLGVQGPDTQYF. CDR3 DNA: TGCGCCAGCAGCTTGGGGGTCCAGGGCCCAGATACGCAGTATTTT.